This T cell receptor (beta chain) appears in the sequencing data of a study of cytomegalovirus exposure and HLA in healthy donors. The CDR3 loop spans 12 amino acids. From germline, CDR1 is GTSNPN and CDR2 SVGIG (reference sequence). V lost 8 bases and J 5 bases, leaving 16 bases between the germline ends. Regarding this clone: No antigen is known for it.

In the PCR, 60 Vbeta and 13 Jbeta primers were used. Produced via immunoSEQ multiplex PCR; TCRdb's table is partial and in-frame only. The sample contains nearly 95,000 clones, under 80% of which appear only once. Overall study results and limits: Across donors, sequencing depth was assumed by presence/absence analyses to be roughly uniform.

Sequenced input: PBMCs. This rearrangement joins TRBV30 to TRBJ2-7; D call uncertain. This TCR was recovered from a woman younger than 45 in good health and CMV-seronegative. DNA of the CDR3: TGTGCCACATGGTCCTCTCACCACGAGCAGTACTTC. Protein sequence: CATWSSHHEQYF. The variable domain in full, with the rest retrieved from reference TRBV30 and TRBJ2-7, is SQTIHQWPATLVQPVGSPLSLECTVEGTSNPNLYWYRQAAGRGLQLLFYSVGIGQISSEVPQNLSASRPQDRQFILSSKKLLLSDSGFYLCATWSSHHEQYFGPGTRLTVT.